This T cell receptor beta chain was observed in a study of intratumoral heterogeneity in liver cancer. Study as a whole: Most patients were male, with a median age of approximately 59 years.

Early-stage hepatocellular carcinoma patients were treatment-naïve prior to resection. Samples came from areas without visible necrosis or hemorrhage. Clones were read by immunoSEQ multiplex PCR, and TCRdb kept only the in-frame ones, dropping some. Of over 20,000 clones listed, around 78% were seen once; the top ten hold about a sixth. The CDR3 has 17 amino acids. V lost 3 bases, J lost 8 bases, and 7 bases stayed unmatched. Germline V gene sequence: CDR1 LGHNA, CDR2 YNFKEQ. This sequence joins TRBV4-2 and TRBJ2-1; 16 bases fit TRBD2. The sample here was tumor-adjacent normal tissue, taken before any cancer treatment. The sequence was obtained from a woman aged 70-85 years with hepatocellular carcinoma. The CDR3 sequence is CASSQGLAGGPKYEQFF. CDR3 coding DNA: TGTGCCAGCAGCCAGGGACTAGCGGGAGGGCCGAAGTATGAGCAGTTCTTC.